The source of this TCR beta chain is a study of cytomegalovirus exposure and HLA in healthy donors. The CDR3 is 15 residues long. Trimming stripped 7 bases from V and 5 bases from J, with 17 bases between. From germline, CDR1 is SNHLY and CDR2 FYNNEI. Study results and caveats: Among immune exposure information, only CMV serostatus was available. In vitro experiments confirmed that three CMV-associated chains were specific for CMV antigens.

It was with 60 Vbeta and 13 Jbeta primers that the PCR ran. TCRdb keeps only in-frame clones here, not all; method: immunoSEQ multiplex PCR. Among about 61,000 clones, around 80% were seen once, and the ten largest hold roughly 51%. Nominally healthy donors provided the samples, though records likely missed some immune exposures. Concerning this clone itself: As yet, its antigen is unknown.

The receptor comes from a man aged 50 to 60 in good health and CMV-seropositive. Sequenced: PBMCs. The chain couples TRBV2 to TRBJ2-2, with D possibly being TRBD1 (6 bases). The DNA of the CDR3 is TGTGCCAGCAATTTGAACAGGGTGATGACCGGGGAGCTGTTTTTT. It yields the protein CASNLNRVMTGELFF.